This T cell receptor beta chain appears in the sequencing data of a study of blood T cell repertoires in COVID-19. Study in general: The United States, Italy and Spain provided the acute and convalescent COVID-19 samples. PBMCs, B-cell-depleted T cells, or T cells were the source of the cDNA or gDNA that made up the material.

Turning to this clone: This sample includes further DNA sequences coding for the same CDR3.

Authors' analysis steps: Estimation of nucleated cell counts relied on the amplification of reference gene primers. The method was immunoSEQ multiplex PCR; TCRdb's version includes in-frame clones alone and lacks a portion of them. Clone size and V and J calls were adopted from that table, with D and trimming inferred from the DNA. The data hold 240,000 or so clones, with around 80% observed a single time. Sample: peripheral blood. The TCR comes from a woman of 80 years or more with acute or convalescent COVID-19.

CDR3 amino acids: CASSRGTDTQYF. CDR3 nucleotides: TGTGCCAGCAGTCGAGGTACAGATACGCAGTATTTT. The V call is TRBV9, the J call TRBJ2-3, with unresolved D. Germline V gene sequence: CDR1 SGDLS, CDR2 YYNGEE. The ends were cut back, 5 bases at V and 3 bases at J, with 7 bases in the middle. The CDR3 totals 12 residues.